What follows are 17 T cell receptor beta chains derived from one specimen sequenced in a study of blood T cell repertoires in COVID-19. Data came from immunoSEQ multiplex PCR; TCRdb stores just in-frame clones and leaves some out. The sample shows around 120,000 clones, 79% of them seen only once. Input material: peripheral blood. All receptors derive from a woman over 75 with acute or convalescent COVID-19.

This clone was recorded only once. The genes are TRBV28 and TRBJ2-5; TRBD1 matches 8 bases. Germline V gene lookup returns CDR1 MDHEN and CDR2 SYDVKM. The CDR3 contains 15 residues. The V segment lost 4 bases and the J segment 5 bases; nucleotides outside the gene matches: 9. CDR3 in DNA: TGTGCCAGCAGTTCTCCCTGGACAGGGTCCGAGACCCAGTACTTC. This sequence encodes CASSSPWTGSETQYF.

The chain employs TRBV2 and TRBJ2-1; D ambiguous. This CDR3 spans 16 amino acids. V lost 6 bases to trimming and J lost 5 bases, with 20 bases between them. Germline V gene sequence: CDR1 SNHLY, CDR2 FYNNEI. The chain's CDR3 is CASRPQVGALNNEQFF. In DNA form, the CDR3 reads TGTGCCAGCAGGCCCCAGGTGGGTGCCCTCAACAATGAGCAGTTCTTC.

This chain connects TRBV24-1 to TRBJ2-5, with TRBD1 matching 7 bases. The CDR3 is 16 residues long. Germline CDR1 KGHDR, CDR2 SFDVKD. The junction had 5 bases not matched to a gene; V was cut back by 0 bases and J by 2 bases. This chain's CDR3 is CATSDLDLGQQETQYF. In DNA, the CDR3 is TGTGCCACCAGTGATTTGGATCTGGGACAGCAAGAGACCCAGTACTTC.

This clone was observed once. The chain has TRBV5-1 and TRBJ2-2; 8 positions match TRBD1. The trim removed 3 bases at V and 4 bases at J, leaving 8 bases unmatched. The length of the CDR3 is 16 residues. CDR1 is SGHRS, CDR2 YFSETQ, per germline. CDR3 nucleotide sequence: TGCGCCAGCAGCTCATGGGGGACAGGAGCCACCGGGGAGCTGTTTTTT. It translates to CASSSWGTGATGELFF.

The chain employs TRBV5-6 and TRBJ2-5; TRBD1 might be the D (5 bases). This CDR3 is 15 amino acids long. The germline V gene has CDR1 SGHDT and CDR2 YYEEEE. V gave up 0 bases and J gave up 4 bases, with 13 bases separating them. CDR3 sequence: CASSLAAGWTETQYF. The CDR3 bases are TGTGCCAGCAGCTTGGCCGCAGGGTGGACAGAGACCCAGTACTTC.

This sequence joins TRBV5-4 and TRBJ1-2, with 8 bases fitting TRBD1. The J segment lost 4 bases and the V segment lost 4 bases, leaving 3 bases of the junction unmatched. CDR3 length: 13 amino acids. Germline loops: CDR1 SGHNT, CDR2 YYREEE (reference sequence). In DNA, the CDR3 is TGTGCCAGCAGCCGCGACAGGGGCTATGGCTACACCTTC. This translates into CASSRDRGYGYTF.

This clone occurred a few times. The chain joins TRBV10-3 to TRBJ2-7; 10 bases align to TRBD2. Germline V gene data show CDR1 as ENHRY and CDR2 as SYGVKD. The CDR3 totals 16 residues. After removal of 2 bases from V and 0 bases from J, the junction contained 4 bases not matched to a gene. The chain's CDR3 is CAISEVTSGNSYEQYF. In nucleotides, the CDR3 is TGTGCCATCAGTGAGGTTACTAGCGGGAACTCCTACGAGCAGTACTTC.

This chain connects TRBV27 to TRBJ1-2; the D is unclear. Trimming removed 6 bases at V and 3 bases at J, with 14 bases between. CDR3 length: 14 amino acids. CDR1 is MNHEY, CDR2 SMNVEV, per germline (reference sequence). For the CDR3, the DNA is TGTGCCAGCAGGACCATCGGCAGGTACTATGGCTACACCTTC. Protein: CASRTIGRYYGYTF.

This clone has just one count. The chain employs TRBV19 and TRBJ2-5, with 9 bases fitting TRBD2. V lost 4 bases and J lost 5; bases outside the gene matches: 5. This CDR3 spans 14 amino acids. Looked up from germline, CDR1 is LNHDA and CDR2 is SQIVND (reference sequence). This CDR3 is CASSTAGGVETQYF. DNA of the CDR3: TGTGCCAGTAGTACGGCGGGGGGGGTGGAGACCCAGTACTTC.

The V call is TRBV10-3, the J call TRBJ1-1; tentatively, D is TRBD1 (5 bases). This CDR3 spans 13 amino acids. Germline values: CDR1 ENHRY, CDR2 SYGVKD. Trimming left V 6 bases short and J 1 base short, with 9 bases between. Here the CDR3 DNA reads TGTGCCATCAGGGGCGGGGCGAACACTGAAGCTTTCTTT. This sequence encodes CAIRGGANTEAFF.

The CDR3 loop reads CASSLGGQIGTEAFF. The CDR3 nucleotides are TGTGCCAGCAGCTTGGGAGGACAGATAGGCACTGAAGCTTTCTTT. V and J are TRBV5-4 and TRBJ1-1; D is possibly TRBD1 (6 bases). The CDR3 contains 15 residues. CDR1 and CDR2 (germline): SGHNT, YYREEE (reference sequence). V shed 0 bases and J shed 4 bases, with 13 bases lying between them. The whole variable domain, filled in from reference TRBV5-4 and TRBJ1-1, reads ETGVTQSPTHLIKTRGQQVTLRCSSQSGHNTVSWYQQALGQGPQFIFQYYREEENGRGNFPPRFSGLQFPNYSSELNVNALELDDSALYLCASSLGGQIGTEAFFGQGTRLTVV.

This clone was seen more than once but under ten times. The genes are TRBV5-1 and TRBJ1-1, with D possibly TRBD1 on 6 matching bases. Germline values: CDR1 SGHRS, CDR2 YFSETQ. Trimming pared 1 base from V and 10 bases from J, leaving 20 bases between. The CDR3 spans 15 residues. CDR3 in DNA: TGCGCCAGCAGCTTGATCGTCGGGGATACAGGGCGAGCTTTCTTT. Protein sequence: CASSLIVGDTGRAFF.

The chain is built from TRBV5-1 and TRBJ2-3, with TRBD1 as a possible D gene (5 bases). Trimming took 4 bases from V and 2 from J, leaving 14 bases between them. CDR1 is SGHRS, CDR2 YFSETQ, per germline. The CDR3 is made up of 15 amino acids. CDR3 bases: TGCGCCAGCAGCGTCCTGGGGCCAGCCACAGATACGCAGTATTTT. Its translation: CASSVLGPATDTQYF.

The CDR3 DNA sequence: TGTGCCAGCAGTGAACAGGGGGTGTCACCCCTCCACTTT. As protein: CASSEQGVSPLHF. V usage is TRBV12-3 or TRBV12-4 and J usage is TRBJ1-6; 8 bases are a match to TRBD1. V shed 5 bases and J 10 bases; nucleotides not matched to a gene: 4. The CDR3 has 13 amino acids.

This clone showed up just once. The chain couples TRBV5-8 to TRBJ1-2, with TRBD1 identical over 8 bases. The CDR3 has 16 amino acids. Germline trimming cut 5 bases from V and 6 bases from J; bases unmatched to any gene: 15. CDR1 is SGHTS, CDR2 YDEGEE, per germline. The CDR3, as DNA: TGTGCCAGCAGTTTAGGATTGACAGGGGCTCAAAATGGCTACACCTTC. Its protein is CASSLGLTGAQNGYTF.

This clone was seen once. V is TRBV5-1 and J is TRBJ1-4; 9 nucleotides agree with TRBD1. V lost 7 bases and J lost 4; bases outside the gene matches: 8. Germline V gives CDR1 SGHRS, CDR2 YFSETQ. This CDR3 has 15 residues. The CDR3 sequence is CASGEGQGFNEKLFF. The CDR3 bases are TGCGCCAGCGGCGAAGGACAGGGGTTTAATGAAAAACTGTTTTTT.

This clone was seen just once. CDR3 coding DNA: TGTGCCAGCAGCAGGGGACTAGCGGGAGGTCGGGAGACCCAGTACTTC. Its translation is CASSRGLAGGRETQYF. The chain uses TRBV7-3 and TRBJ2-5; 15 positions match TRBD2. The CDR3 is made up of 16 amino acids. Germline V gene sequence: CDR1 SGHTA, CDR2 FQGTGA. V trimming: 5 bases; J trimming: 5 bases; junction bases outside the gene matches: 6.